This entry lists 17 T cell receptor beta chains sequenced from one sample in a study of molecular identifiers for immune sequencing clone quantification. TCRdb independently ran MiXCR on the PCR reads; one entry per CDR3 protein. The sample holds about 630,000 distinct CDR3 sequences, roughly 25% seen once. The material sequenced was naive CD8+ T cells from blood, with Jurkat cell RNA spiked in. Subset described: FACS-sorted CD8+CD4-CCR7+CD45RA+ naive T cells. The receptors stem from a human donor in good health. Some libraries in this study had Jurkat cell RNA spiked in.

About this clonotype itself: This could be a read error, since a much larger clone is one nucleotide away. The chain combines TRBV5-5 with TRBJ1-2, with D uncertain. Germline lookup yields CDR1 SGHKS and CDR2 YYEKEE (reference sequence). The CDR3 spans 12 residues. The CDR3 bases are TGTGTCAGCAGCTGGACGAATGATGGCTACACCTTC. Residues: CVSSWTNDGYTF.

In regard to this clonotype: The junction does not match germline at one end; this may be a read error. V and J are TRBV19 and TRBJ2-7, with D hard to call. The CDR3 loop spans 13 amino acids. Germline V gene lookup returns CDR1 LNHDA and CDR2 SQIVND (reference sequence). Here the CDR3 reads CAGSFYPGYEQYF. DNA of the CDR3: TGTGCCGGTAGTTTTTACCCGGGCTACGAGCAGTACTTC.

A remark on this clonotype: It may be a read error: a sequence one base away is much more abundant. The chain combines TRBV2 with TRBJ2-5; D not resolved. This CDR3 has 15 amino acids. V was trimmed by 0 bases and J by 7 bases, leaving 15 bases between them. Germline V CDR1 and CDR2: SNHLY, FYNNEI. Here the CDR3 reads CASSEALLGFGTQYF. The CDR3 nucleotides read TGTGCCAGCAGTGAAGCGCTTCTGGGTTTTGGGACCCAGTACTTC.

Points on this clonotype: A much larger clone lies one base from this, so it may be a read error. The chain recombines TRBV20-1 with TRBJ2-7; 9 bases map to TRBD1. Germline-derived CDR1 and CDR2 are DFQATT and SNEGSKA (reference sequence). This CDR3 comprises 12 residues. CDR3 residues: CSARDRGYERYF. The CDR3 DNA reads as TGCAGTGCTAGGGACAGGGGCTACGAGCGGTACTTC.

At least ten counts were recorded for this clonotype. This chain joins TRBV4-3 and TRBJ2-2, with D unresolved. V lost 0 bases to trimming and J lost 3 bases, with 11 bases between them. Germline V gives CDR1 LGHNA, CDR2 YSLEER. The CDR3 is made up of 16 amino acids. CDR3 coding DNA: TGCGCCAGCAGCCAAGATGTTATACTTTACACCGGGGAGCTGTTTTTT. Translation gives CASSQDVILYTGELFF.

This rearrangement joins TRBV4-1 to TRBJ2-1, with 9 nucleotides matching TRBD1. The CDR3 is 16 amino acids. The J segment lost 7 bases and the V segment lost 2 bases, leaving 9 bases of the junction unmatched. The germline V gene encodes CDR1 MGHRA and CDR2 YSYEKL. CDR3 nucleotides: TGCGCCAGCAGCCAACTCCAGTGGGACAGGGAAAATGAGCAGTTCTTC. Translation gives CASSQLQWDRENEQFF.

The V and J genes are TRBV6-5 and TRBJ2-3, with 8 bases lining up with TRBD2. This CDR3 is built from 15 residues. With V trimmed by 1 base and J by 3 bases, 3 bases remained unmatched. CDR1 and CDR2 from the germline V gene are MNHEY and SVGAGI. In nucleotides, the CDR3 is TGTGCCAGCAGTTACTTCGGGGGGGGTACAGATACGCAGTATTTT. Translating gives CASSYFGGGTDTQYF.

At least ten counts were recorded for this clonotype. CDR3 loop: CSVAPYTEAFF. Written as DNA, the CDR3 is TGCAGCGTTGCGCCCTACACTGAAGCTTTCTTT. The rearrangement joins TRBV29-1 to TRBJ1-1; D gene unclear. Germline CDR1 reads SQVTM; CDR2 reads ANQGSEA. The V end lost 4 bases, the J end lost 3 bases, and 6 bases lay between the germline ends. The length of the CDR3 is 11 residues.

This clonotype was seen a handful of times. The chain couples TRBV30 to TRBJ2-5, with TRBD2 identical over 9 bases. Germline V gene data show CDR1 as GTSNPN and CDR2 as SVGIG (reference sequence). V dropped 3 bases and J dropped 7; count of bases not matched to a gene: 9. The CDR3 spans 14 residues. CDR3 amino acids: CAWSPAGGLRTQYF. CDR3 sequence (DNA): TGTGCCTGGAGCCCAGCGGGGGGTCTTCGGACCCAGTACTTC. Together with reference TRBV30 and TRBJ2-5, the CDR3 gives the full variable domain: SQTIHQWPATLVQPVGSPLSLECTVEGTSNPNLYWYRQAAGRGLQLLFYSVGIGQISSEVPQNLSASRPQDRQFILSSKKLLLSDSGFYLCAWSPAGGLRTQYFGPGTRLLVL.

The chain carries TRBV7-9 and TRBJ2-7; TRBD1 is a possible D gene (5 bases). Looked up from germline, CDR1 is SEHNR and CDR2 is FQNEAQ (reference sequence). This CDR3 contains 15 residues. V was trimmed by 4 bases and J by 5 bases, leaving 18 bases between them. The CDR3 nucleotides are TGTGCCAGCAGCTCCCCCCCGGCAGGGCAAAACGAGCAGTACTTC. Encoded protein: CASSSPPAGQNEQYF.

Concerning this clonotype itself: A much larger clone lies a single base off, so this may be a read error. This chain connects TRBV7-9 to TRBJ1-1; D may be TRBD1 (5 bases). With 5 bases removed from V and 2 bases from J, the gap between germline ends came to 15 bases. This CDR3 region has 15 residues. Germline lookup yields CDR1 SEHNR and CDR2 FQNEAQ (reference sequence). This CDR3 reads CASSAPVGGNTEAFF. Written as DNA, the CDR3 is TGTGCCAGCAGCGCCCCCGTGGGGGGTAACACTGAAGCTTTCTTT.

The sample holds a few counts of this clonotype. The chain employs TRBV30 and TRBJ2-1; 8 bases fit TRBD2. The germline gives CDR1 GTSNPN, CDR2 SVGIG (reference sequence). V dropped 1 base and J dropped 0; count of bases not matched to a gene: 2. This CDR3 has 15 residues. The CDR3 bases are TGTGCCTGGAGTGACGGGGGGGCCTCCTACAATGAGCAGTTCTTC. Its protein is CAWSDGGASYNEQFF.

The V gene is TRBV11-2, the J gene TRBJ2-7; D is unclear. This CDR3 is built from 13 residues. Looked up from germline, CDR1 is SGHAT and CDR2 is FQNNGV. Trimming left V 7 bases short and J 2 bases short, with 12 bases between. The CDR3 sequence is CASTPESAYEQYF. The DNA for the CDR3 is TGTGCCAGCACCCCCGAAAGTGCCTACGAGCAGTACTTC.

V and J are TRBV4-3 and TRBJ2-7, with D possibly TRBD2 on 5 matching bases. CDR1 LGHNA and CDR2 YSLEER come from the germline V gene. Trimming took 0 bases from V and 1 from J, leaving 28 bases between them. The CDR3 has 21 amino acids. The CDR3 nucleotides read TGCGCCAGCAGCCAAGATCAGTGGACGGAACTAGAAGGATTCCGGTCCTACGAGCAGTACTTC. Its protein product is CASSQDQWTELEGFRSYEQYF.

This clonotype has ten or more counts. J is TRBJ2-1 and V is TRBV7-2; 13 bases agree with TRBD2. The length of the CDR3 is 19 residues. CDR1 is SGHTA and CDR2 is FQGNSA in the germline V gene. The V gene end was trimmed by 4 bases and the J gene end by 4 bases; junction bases not matched to a gene: 13. CDR3 amino acids: CASSYAWTSGGANYNEQFF. DNA of the CDR3: TGTGCCAGCAGCTACGCGTGGACTAGCGGGGGAGCAAATTACAATGAGCAGTTCTTC.

This clonotype has a count of ten or more. The chain recombines TRBV9 with TRBJ2-7; D not certain. The CDR3 has 11 residues. In germline, CDR1 is SGDLS, CDR2 YYNGEE. V was cut by 0 bases and J by 7 bases, with 5 bases left in between. DNA for the CDR3: TGTGCCAGCAGCGTAGCCGGGGAGCAGTACTTC. This translates into CASSVAGEQYF.

This clonotype was seen ten or more times. The J gene is TRBJ2-6, the V gene TRBV28; TRBD1 agrees at 9 bases. Germline lookup yields CDR1 MDHEN and CDR2 SYDVKM. The CDR3 contains 15 residues. V was clipped by 4 bases and J by 4 bases; unmatched bases: 2. DNA of the CDR3: TGTGCCAGCAGTTACAGGGGGCTAGGGGCCAACGTCCTGACTTTC. Its protein product is CASSYRGLGANVLTF.